This TCR beta chain was recorded in a study of Graves' ophthalmopathy and Graves' hyperthyroidism. Study overall: Pretreatment peripheral blood was obtained at initial diagnosis.

Researchers took RNA transcripts and amplified TCR beta CDR3 regions from them. The workflow started with a first-round RT-PCR run with HTBI primers and then moved on to a second-round multiplex PCR. Via MiXCR, TCRdb re-called the multiplex PCR reads, giving one row per CDR3 protein. Of a few hundred thousand distinct CDR3 sequences listed, over 15% are singletons. Researchers turned away patients with other autoimmune diseases, uncontrolled infections, pregnancy or lactation. PBMCs were isolated from a 10 ml sample of fresh peripheral blood. Germline V gene lookup returns CDR1 MDHEN and CDR2 SYDVKM. This CDR3 comprises 12 residues. V lost 5 bases and J 5 bases, leaving 8 bases between the germline ends. This clonotype was recorded many times.

The TCR sequence derives from a woman between 18 and 29 years old with stable Graves' hyperthyroidism. The V call is TRBV28, the J call TRBJ2-3, with D hard to call. The sample comprised peripheral blood. The DNA of the CDR3 is TGTGCCAGCAGTCCAGCTGGAGATACGCAGTATTTT. Its translation is CASSPAGDTQYF. Filled out from reference TRBV28 and TRBJ2-3, the complete variable domain reads DVKVTQSSRYLVKRTGEKVFLECVQDMDHENMFWYRQDPGLGLRLIYFSYDVKMKEKGDIPEGYSVSREKKERFSLILESASTNQTSMYLCASSPAGDTQYFGPGTRLTVL.